The 27 T cell receptor beta chains below come from one sample, sequenced in a study of T cells in Graves' hyperthyroidism and ophthalmopathy. Amplification of TCR beta CDR3 regions was performed using RNA transcripts as template. Primed by the HTBI set, a first-round RT-PCR was run on the TCR CDR3. One entry per CDR3 protein results from TCRdb running MiXCR on the multiplex PCR reads. The table lists 660,000 or so distinct CDR3 sequences, 20% of them singletons, with under 35% in the top ten. The source material was blood. The receptors were gathered from a man aged 25-45 years with Graves' ophthalmopathy.

This clonotype was seen a few times. The V call is TRBV10-3, the J call TRBJ2-5; 7 nucleotides agree with TRBD2. Trimming cost V 10 bases and J 3 bases; bases outside gene matches: 5. The CDR3 runs 12 residues. CDR1 is ENHRY, CDR2 SYGVKD, per germline. The DNA of the CDR3 is TGTGCCACTGCGGGAGTTGAAGAGACCCAGTACTTC. As protein: CATAGVEETQYF.

The chain recombines TRBV6-5 with TRBJ1-5; the D is unclear. CDR1 and CDR2 from the germline V gene are MNHEY and SVGAGI. The CDR3 contains 14 residues. Deletions cut 6 bases from V and 0 bases from J, with 9 bases between. The CDR3, as DNA: TGTGCCAGCAGCTTTCTCAGTAGCAATCAGCCCCAGCATTTT. It codes for CASSFLSSNQPQHF.

Only a few counts were recorded for this clonotype. V is TRBV11-2 and J is TRBJ2-3, with 12 nucleotides matching TRBD2. Germline values: CDR1 SGHAT, CDR2 FQNNGV. This CDR3 spans 19 amino acids. The trim removed 2 bases at V and 0 bases at J, leaving 9 bases unmatched. The CDR3 region is CASSLLGLAGGPSTDTQYF. DNA of the CDR3: TGTGCCAGCAGCTTACTTGGGCTAGCGGGAGGGCCTAGCACAGATACGCAGTATTTT. The variable domain in full, completed from reference TRBV11-2 and TRBJ2-3, reads EAGVAQSPRYKIIEKRQSVAFWCNPISGHATLYWYQQILGQGPKLLIQFQNNGVVDDSQLPKDRFSAERLKGVDSTLKIQPAKLEDSAVYLCASSLLGLAGGPSTDTQYFGPGTRLTVL.

This clonotype occurred a few times. The rearrangement joins TRBV14 to TRBJ2-1, with D perhaps matching TRBD2 (6 bases). The V end was cut by 1 base, the J end by 0 bases, with 16 bases between. The CDR3 runs 18 residues. Germline loops: CDR1 SGHDN, CDR2 FVKESK. The CDR3 bases are TGTGCCAGCAGCCAAGGTCGCGGGTTAGCGGACTCCTACAATGAGCAGTTCTTC. It is translated as CASSQGRGLADSYNEQFF.

The rearrangement uses TRBV7-2 and TRBJ2-7; D possibly uses TRBD1 or TRBD2 (5 bases each). Trimming left V 8 bases short and J 3 bases short, with 14 bases between. Germline V gene lookup returns CDR1 SGHTA and CDR2 FQGNSA. The CDR3 is 13 residues long. Here the CDR3 DNA reads TGTGCCAGCGGATATAGAGGGGACTACGAGCAGTACTTC. Translation: CASGYRGDYEQYF.

This clonotype showed up just a few times. J is TRBJ1-2 and V is TRBV11-2; TRBD1 might be the D (6 bases). In germline, CDR1 is SGHAT, CDR2 FQNNGV. CDR3 length: 17 residues. V was trimmed by 0 bases and J by 5 bases, leaving 19 bases between them. Here the CDR3 DNA reads TGTGCCAGCAGCTTAGACCCGCCAACAGGGTTCACTTATGGCTACACCTTC. Translation: CASSLDPPTGFTYGYTF. The whole variable domain, filled in from reference TRBV11-2 and TRBJ1-2, reads EAGVAQSPRYKIIEKRQSVAFWCNPISGHATLYWYQQILGQGPKLLIQFQNNGVVDDSQLPKDRFSAERLKGVDSTLKIQPAKLEDSAVYLCASSLDPPTGFTYGYTFGSGTRLTVV.

V gene TRBV19 combines with J gene TRBJ1-1, with TRBD1 matching over 9 bases. Germline V gives CDR1 LNHDA, CDR2 SQIVND (reference sequence). The CDR3 spans 14 residues. V gave up 6 bases and J gave up 6 bases; unmatched junction bases: 8. CDR3 sequence reads: CASRMGQGASEAFF. The CDR3 bases are TGTGCCAGTAGGATGGGACAGGGAGCATCTGAAGCTTTCTTT.

This clonotype was seen a handful of times. The genes are TRBV24-1 and TRBJ2-3; 9 nucleotides align to TRBD2. J gave up 2 bases and V 6 bases, and 14 bases lay outside the gene matches. The CDR3 is made up of 18 amino acids. Germline V lookup: CDR1 KGHDR, CDR2 SFDVKD. CDR3 nucleotides: TGTGCCACCAGTTCCCACAGGGGTGTAGCGGGGGACACAGATACGCAGTATTTT. This gives the protein CATSSHRGVAGDTDTQYF.

This clonotype turned up a few times. The genes are TRBV9 and TRBJ2-2; D uncertain. CDR3 length: 18 residues. The V end was cut by 4 bases, the J end by 0 bases, with 19 bases between. Germline V gives CDR1 SGDLS, CDR2 YYNGEE. In nucleotides, the CDR3 is TGTGCCAGCAGCAACACCCTTCTAGAAGGCGCGAACACCGGGGAGCTGTTTTTT. Encoded protein: CASSNTLLEGANTGELFF.

This clonotype was found a few times. The gene calls are TRBV20-1 and TRBJ1-5, with D maybe TRBD1 (5 bases). The CDR3 spans 15 residues. V was clipped by 3 bases and J by 3 bases, with 15 bases between them. Germline CDR1 is DFQATT and CDR2 is SNEGSKA (reference sequence). In DNA, the CDR3 is TGCAGTGCTAGCGGGTCGGTGGGGGACAATCAGCCCCAGCATTTT. It is translated as CSASGSVGDNQPQHF.

The rearrangement links TRBV6-1 to TRBJ1-6; D remains ambiguous. Germline CDR1 reads MNHNS; CDR2 reads SASEGT. The CDR3 has 14 amino acids. V was clipped by 6 bases and J by 2 bases, with 8 bases between them. CDR3 loop: CASSGRTYNSPLHF. The DNA of the CDR3 is TGTGCCAGCAGCGGACGGACCTATAATTCACCCCTCCACTTT.

V gene TRBV28 combines with J gene TRBJ1-3; 9 nucleotides agree with TRBD1. Trimming cost V 2 bases and J 2 bases; bases outside gene matches: 7. The CDR3 runs to 17 residues. Germline CDR1 is MDHEN and CDR2 is SYDVKM. The CDR3 DNA reads as TGTGCCAGCAGTTTAAGTCCCCGGACAGGGGCTGGAAACACCATATATTTT. Protein sequence: CASSLSPRTGAGNTIYF.

This clonotype has a handful of counts. The chain joins TRBV5-6 to TRBJ2-3, with 9 bases fitting TRBD2. This CDR3 has 16 residues. Germline V gives CDR1 SGHDT, CDR2 YYEEEE. V dropped 3 bases and J dropped 4; count of bases not matched to a gene: 9. CDR3 DNA sequence: TGTGCCAGCAGCTGGATAGCGGGAGTGTCGGCAGATACGCAGTATTTT. It yields the protein CASSWIAGVSADTQYF.

The genes are TRBV18 and TRBJ2-2, with D perhaps TRBD2 (5 bases). Germline-derived CDR1 and CDR2 are KGHSH and LQKENI. There are 15 residues in the CDR3. V lost 1 base and J lost 0, with 6 bases in between. CDR3 sequence (DNA): TGTGCCAGCTCACCACGGGAGTCGAACACCGGGGAGCTGTTTTTT. Encoded protein: CASSPRESNTGELFF.

V is TRBV27 and J is TRBJ1-6; the match to TRBD1 covers 8 bases. Unmatched junction bases numbered 11, after V lost 6 bases and J lost 7 bases. Per the germline V gene, CDR1 is MNHEY and CDR2 is SMNVEV (reference sequence). CDR3 size: 16 residues. The chain's CDR3 is CASRAGQGEGNSPLHF. The CDR3 DNA reads as TGTGCCAGCAGGGCTGGACAGGGCGAGGGGAATTCACCCCTCCACTTT.

This clonotype was counted many times. The rearrangement uses TRBV2 and TRBJ2-7; the D gene could be TRBD1 or TRBD2 (5 bases each). Trimming cost V 6 bases and J 3 bases, with 18 bases left between them. The CDR3 totals 15 residues. The germline V gene has CDR1 SNHLY and CDR2 FYNNEI. CDR3 in DNA: TGTGCCAGCAGCCTTTCCCGGGACGGGGTCTACGAGCAGTACTTC. As protein: CASSLSRDGVYEQYF.

At least ten counts were recorded for this clonotype. This chain uses TRBV3-1 with TRBJ2-1, with 8 bases fitting TRBD2. Trimming at V came to 1 base and at J to 2 bases, leaving 4 bases not matched to a gene. Germline CDR1 LGHDT, CDR2 YNNKEL (reference sequence). The CDR3 runs 16 residues. In DNA, the CDR3 is TGTGCCAGCAGCCAAGGGTCTAGCGGGCCCTACAATGAGCAGTTCTTC. It is translated as CASSQGSSGPYNEQFF.

This clonotype showed up many times. The gene calls are TRBV13 and TRBJ1-2; 7 bases map to TRBD1. Germline lookup yields CDR1 PRHDT and CDR2 FYEKMQ (reference sequence). Unmatched junction bases numbered 6, after V lost 5 bases and J lost 6 bases. The CDR3 covers 13 residues. The DNA for the CDR3 is TGTGCCAGCAGCGGCCGGACAGGAAATGGCTACACCTTC. Protein: CASSGRTGNGYTF.

Ten or more counts support this clonotype. The chain links TRBV6-1 to TRBJ2-7, with D perhaps given as TRBD1 or TRBD2 (5 bases each). V shed 8 bases and J shed 4 bases, with 9 bases lying between them. The CDR3 consists of 11 residues. Per the germline V gene, CDR1 is MNHNS and CDR2 is SASEGT. The CDR3 bases are TGTGCCAGCGGAGAGGGGTACGAGCAGTACTTC. Its translation is CASGEGYEQYF.

The chain links TRBV20-1 to TRBJ2-5; a possible D gene is TRBD2 (6 bases). Germline CDR1 DFQATT, CDR2 SNEGSKA (reference sequence). Trimming left V 7 bases short and J 1 base short, with 13 bases between. This CDR3 spans 13 amino acids. The DNA for the CDR3 is TGCAGTGAATGGTTAGCGGCCCAAGAGACCCAGTACTTC. Translation: CSEWLAAQETQYF.

The J gene is TRBJ2-7, the V gene TRBV4-1; D remains ambiguous. V dropped 4 bases and J dropped 6 bases, with 19 bases sitting between them. Germline CDR1 is MGHRA and CDR2 is YSYEKL. There are 15 residues in the CDR3. In nucleotides, the CDR3 is TGCGCCAGCAGCCGTCGTGCGGACGACACGGGCGAGCAGTACTTC. Translation: CASSRRADDTGEQYF.

The V call is TRBV9, the J call TRBJ2-3; 14 bases fit TRBD2. This CDR3 is 16 amino acids long. Germline CDR1 reads SGDLS; CDR2 reads YYNGEE. Trimming at V came to 4 bases and at J to 3 bases, leaving 4 bases not matched to a gene. Here the CDR3 reads CASSQGLAGVTDTQYF. CDR3 DNA: TGTGCCAGCAGCCAGGGACTAGCGGGAGTTACAGATACGCAGTATTTT. Full variable domain (rest looked up from reference TRBV9 and TRBJ2-3): DSGVTQTPKHLITATGQRVTLRCSPRSGDLSVYWYQQSLDQGLQFLIQYYNGEERAKGNILERFSAQQFPDLHSELNLSSLELGDSALYFCASSQGLAGVTDTQYFGPGTRLTVL.

The V call is TRBV30, the J call TRBJ2-5; D may be TRBD1 (5 bases). CDR1 GTSNPN and CDR2 SVGIG come from the germline V gene (reference sequence). Trimming stripped 2 bases from V and 5 bases from J, with 15 bases between. This CDR3 has 14 residues. CDR3 sequence (DNA): TGTGCCTGGAGTCCCACGGGTGGGGCGGAGACCCAGTACTTC. Its protein is CAWSPTGGAETQYF.

This clonotype turned up a few times. The rearrangement links TRBV28 to TRBJ2-7; D may correspond to TRBD1 or TRBD2 (6 bases each). V was trimmed by 3 bases and J by 2 bases, leaving 11 bases between them. Germline-derived CDR1 and CDR2 are MDHEN and SYDVKM. The CDR3 length is 14 residues. CDR3 bases: TGTGCCAGCAGTTTCTTCCGGGGGCCCTACGAGCAGTACTTC. It translates to CASSFFRGPYEQYF.

This clonotype was observed a handful of times. The V call is TRBV3-1, the J call TRBJ2-5; 8 bases are shared with TRBD1. Germline CDR1 LGHDT, CDR2 YNNKEL (reference sequence). This CDR3 region has 16 residues. V lost 4 bases and J lost 2; bases outside the gene matches: 9. CDR3: CASSPMDRVRQETQYF. The CDR3 region has the DNA TGTGCCAGCAGCCCCATGGACAGGGTACGGCAAGAGACCCAGTACTTC.

The chain joins TRBV7-6 to TRBJ2-3; D possibly uses TRBD1 or TRBD2 (5 bases each). Trimming cost V 4 bases and J 0 bases, with 17 bases left between them. The germline CDR1 and CDR2 sequences are SGHVS and FNYEAQ. The CDR3 loop spans 17 amino acids. CDR3 residues: CASSSFAGTGSTDTQYF. The CDR3 region has the DNA TGTGCCAGCAGCTCCTTTGCCGGGACGGGTAGCACAGATACGCAGTATTTT.

This clonotype was detected many times. The V and J genes are TRBV7-8 and TRBJ1-2; D is perhaps TRBD1 (5 bases). This CDR3 has 15 residues. Germline V gene data show CDR1 as SGHVS and CDR2 as FQNEAQ. Trimming shortened V by 1 base and J by 3 bases, and 12 bases separated the two germline ends. CDR3 sequence (DNA): TGTGCCAGCAGCTTAGAGTCTGACAGCTACTATGGCTACACCTTC. Translated: CASSLESDSYYGYTF.